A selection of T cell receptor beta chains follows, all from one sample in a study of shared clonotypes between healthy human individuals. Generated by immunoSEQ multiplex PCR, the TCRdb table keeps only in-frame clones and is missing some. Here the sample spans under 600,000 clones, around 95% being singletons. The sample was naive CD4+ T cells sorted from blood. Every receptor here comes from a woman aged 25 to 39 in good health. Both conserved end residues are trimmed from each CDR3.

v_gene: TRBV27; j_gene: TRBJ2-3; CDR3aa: ASKATSTDTQY
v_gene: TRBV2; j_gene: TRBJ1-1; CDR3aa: ASSGGRNTEAF
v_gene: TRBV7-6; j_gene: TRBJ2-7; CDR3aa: ASSSGQDYEQY
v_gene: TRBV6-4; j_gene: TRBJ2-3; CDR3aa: ASTVPPTSGRAENTQY
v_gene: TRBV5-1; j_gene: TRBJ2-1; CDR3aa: ASSLAGTQSYNEQF
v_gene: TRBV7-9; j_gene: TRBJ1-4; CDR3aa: ASSWAQSNEKLF
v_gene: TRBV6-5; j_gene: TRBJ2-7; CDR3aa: ASGPAGWVREQY
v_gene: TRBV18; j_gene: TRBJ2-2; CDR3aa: ASSPKEGTGELF
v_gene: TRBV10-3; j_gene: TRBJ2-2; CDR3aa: AIRGTGGLVGELF
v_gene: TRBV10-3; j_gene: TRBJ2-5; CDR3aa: AISASGRMETQY
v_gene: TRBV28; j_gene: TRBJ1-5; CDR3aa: ASRQSNQPQH
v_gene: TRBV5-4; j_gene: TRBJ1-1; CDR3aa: ASSSVGTPSTEAF
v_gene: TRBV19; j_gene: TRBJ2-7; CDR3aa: ASSIGRETYEQY
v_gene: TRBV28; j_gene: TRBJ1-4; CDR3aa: ASSFNEEEKLF
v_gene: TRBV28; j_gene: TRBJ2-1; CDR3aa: ASTPPGETYNEQF